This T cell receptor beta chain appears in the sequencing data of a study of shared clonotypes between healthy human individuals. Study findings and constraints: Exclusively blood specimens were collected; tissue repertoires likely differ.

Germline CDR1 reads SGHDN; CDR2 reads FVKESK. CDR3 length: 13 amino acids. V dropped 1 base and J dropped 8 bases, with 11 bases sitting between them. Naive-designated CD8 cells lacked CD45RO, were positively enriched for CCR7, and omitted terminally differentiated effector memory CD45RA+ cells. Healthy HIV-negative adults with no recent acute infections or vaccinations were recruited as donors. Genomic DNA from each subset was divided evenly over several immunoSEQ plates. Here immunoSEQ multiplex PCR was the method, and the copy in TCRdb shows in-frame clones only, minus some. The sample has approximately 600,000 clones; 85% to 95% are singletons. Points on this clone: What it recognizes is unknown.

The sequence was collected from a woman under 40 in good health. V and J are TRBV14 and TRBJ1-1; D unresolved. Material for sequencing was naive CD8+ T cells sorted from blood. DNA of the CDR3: TGTGCCAGCAGCCAAGTATCTGAGAACGAAGCTTTCTTT. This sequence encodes CASSQVSENEAFF.